These 30 T cell receptor beta chains were sequenced from one sample in a study of identifying expanded T cells in peripheral blood. Here immunoSEQ multiplex PCR was the method, and the copy in TCRdb shows in-frame clones only, minus some. The sample lists 85,000 to 120,000 clones; approximately 90% were seen once. The specimen sequenced was blood. The receptors here all came from a person between 18 and 70 years old in good health.

This chain joins TRBV6-1 and TRBJ2-2; possibly TRBD1 or TRBD2 for D (5 bases each). The CDR3 is 14 residues long. Germline CDR1 and CDR2: MNHNS and SASEGT. V lost 2 bases, J lost 8 bases, and 12 bases lay in between. The CDR3 sequence is CASSETPGQGELFF. The CDR3 DNA sequence: TGTGCCAGCAGTGAAACACCGGGGCAGGGGGAGCTGTTTTTT.

V gene TRBV6-1 combines with J gene TRBJ2-7, with 9 bases aligning to TRBD1. With V trimmed by 4 bases and J by 1 base, 8 bases remained unmatched. Germline CDR1 MNHNS, CDR2 SASEGT. The CDR3 loop spans 16 amino acids. The CDR3 sequence is CASSGIGTGRSYEQYF. In DNA form, the CDR3 reads TGTGCCAGCAGTGGAATAGGGACAGGGAGGTCCTACGAGCAGTACTTC.

The chain couples TRBV5-8 to TRBJ2-7; 7 nucleotides match TRBD1. The CDR3 has 14 amino acids. The germline gives CDR1 SGHTS, CDR2 YDEGEE. The ends lost 4 bases at V and 5 bases at J; junction bases unmatched: 9. The CDR3, as DNA: TGTGCCAGCAGCCCACGACAGGGCCGCGACGAGCAGTACTTC. Its protein product is CASSPRQGRDEQYF.

This clone was counted a single time. The chain uses TRBV29-1 and TRBJ1-1; D is unclear. The CDR3 is 12 amino acids. Deletions cut 4 bases from V and 0 bases from J, with 6 bases between. Germline CDR1 reads SQVTM; CDR2 reads ANQGSEA. The CDR3 loop reads CSVVVVNTEAFF. The DNA of the CDR3 is TGCAGCGTTGTAGTAGTGAACACTGAAGCTTTCTTT.

In its sample, this clone was seen once. This chain connects TRBV7-2 to TRBJ2-1; D is perhaps TRBD2 (6 bases). Trimming took 1 base from V and 10 from J, leaving 17 bases between them. This CDR3 has 15 residues. Per germline, CDR1 SGHTA and CDR2 FQGNSA. In nucleotides, the CDR3 is TGTGCCAGCAGCTTAGGCGGGGCCCGCTTACGGGAGCAGTTCTTC. It encodes CASSLGGARLREQFF. The full variable domain, completed using reference TRBV7-2 and TRBJ2-1, is GAGVSQSPSNKVTEKGKDVELRCDPISGHTALYWYRQSLGQGLEFLIYFQGNSAPDKSGLPSDRFSAERTGGSVSTLTIQRTQQEDSAVYLCASSLGGARLREQFFGPGTRLTVL.

The chain uses TRBV4-1 and TRBJ1-5, with D possibly TRBD1 on 6 matching bases. In germline, CDR1 is MGHRA, CDR2 YSYEKL. V lost 1 base and J 2 bases, leaving 12 bases between the germline ends. The CDR3 runs to 16 residues. CDR3 region: CASSQAGGGGNQPQHF. The CDR3 region has the DNA TGCGCCAGCAGCCAAGCGGGGGGCGGCGGCAATCAGCCCCAGCATTTT.

The CDR3 DNA is TGTGCCAGCAGCTTAGTCGGGATACCCTACGAGCAGTACTTC. Residues: CASSLVGIPYEQYF. The rearrangement links TRBV11-2 to TRBJ2-7; a weak D match, TRBD2 (5 bases). The V gene lost 1 base and the J gene lost 2 bases, with 9 bases spanning the gap. The length of the CDR3 is 14 residues. Per the germline V gene, CDR1 is SGHAT and CDR2 is FQNNGV.

The V call is TRBV11-3, the J call TRBJ2-7; 8 bases align to TRBD2. CDR3 length: 15 residues. V gave up 1 base and J gave up 3 bases; unmatched junction bases: 5. Germline V gene data show CDR1 as SGHNT and CDR2 as YENEEA. The CDR3 coding sequence is TGTGCCAGCAGCTTAGGCGGGGGGCCTGACTACGAGCAGTACTTC. Protein product: CASSLGGGPDYEQYF.

The rearrangement uses TRBV5-1 and TRBJ2-2; D unresolved. This CDR3 contains 14 residues. CDR1 is SGHRS and CDR2 is YFSETQ in the germline V gene. With 0 bases removed from V and 1 base from J, the gap between germline ends came to 4 bases. The CDR3 coding sequence is TGCGCCAGCAGCTTGGGAGGGAACACCGGGGAGCTGTTTTTT. Amino acids: CASSLGGNTGELFF.

V gene TRBV11-1 combines with J gene TRBJ2-5; D might be TRBD2 (5 bases). V was trimmed by 5 bases and J by 2 bases, leaving 12 bases between them. Germline CDR1 reads SGHAT; CDR2 reads FQDESV (reference sequence). There are 14 residues in the CDR3. CDR3 in DNA: TGTGCCAGCAGCCAACGACGGGGTCAAGAGACCCAGTACTTC. Its protein is CASSQRRGQETQYF.

The chain recombines TRBV2 with TRBJ2-1, with 13 nucleotides matching TRBD2. Germline V gene data show CDR1 as SNHLY and CDR2 as FYNNEI. CDR3 length: 15 amino acids. The V segment lost 5 bases and the J segment 6 bases; nucleotides outside the gene matches: 4. CDR3 DNA sequence: TGTGCCAGCAGTTTACGACTAGCGGGAGGCAATGAGCAGTTCTTC. Amino acid sequence: CASSLRLAGGNEQFF.

V is TRBV10-2 and J is TRBJ2-7; D tentatively reads TRBD1 or TRBD2 (5 bases each). The V gene lost 2 bases and the J gene lost 9 bases, with 14 bases spanning the gap. This CDR3 is 13 amino acids long. The germline V gene has CDR1 WSHSY and CDR2 SAAADI. The CDR3 region is CASSEGDPLRQYF. CDR3 sequence (DNA): TGCGCCAGCAGTGAGGGGGACCCTCTTAGGCAGTACTTC.

A single count supports this clone. The V call is TRBV6-6, the J call TRBJ2-7; possible D gene TRBD1, 5 bases. CDR3 length: 15 residues. CDR1 and CDR2 (germline): MNHNY, SVGAGI (reference sequence). V was shortened by 6 bases and J by 0 bases, with 15 bases between the two germline ends. This CDR3 is CASRRAQGYSYEQYF. The CDR3 DNA follows: TGTGCCAGCAGACGCGCCCAGGGCTACTCCTACGAGCAGTACTTC.

V and J are TRBV4-2 and TRBJ1-6; D gene unclear. Trimming took off 0 bases at V and 3 bases at J, with 15 bases between the two ends. This CDR3 contains 18 residues. The germline V gene has CDR1 LGHNA and CDR2 YNFKEQ. The CDR3 DNA follows: TGTGCCAGCAGCCAAGATCTGCGTAGCGCCTTCTATAATTCACCCCTCCACTTT. This sequence encodes CASSQDLRSAFYNSPLHF.

This clone has just one count. This rearrangement joins TRBV11-1 to TRBJ2-1; TRBD2 aligns across 8 bases. This CDR3 comprises 11 residues. The junction had 3 bases not matched to a gene; V was cut back by 5 bases and J by 12 bases. Per the germline V gene, CDR1 is SGHAT and CDR2 is FQDESV (reference sequence). The CDR3 bases are TGTGCCAGCAGCCCGGGGACTAGGCAGTTCTTC. This gives the protein CASSPGTRQFF.

The chain recombines TRBV27 with TRBJ1-6; D is possibly TRBD1 (5 bases). Germline-derived CDR1 and CDR2 are MNHEY and SMNVEV (reference sequence). The CDR3 consists of 17 residues. Trimming took 0 bases from V and 9 from J, leaving 18 bases between them. CDR3 nucleotide sequence: TGTGCCAGCAGTTTATCGTGGGGCTCCCTGGGTGGTTCACCCCTCCACTTT. It yields the protein CASSLSWGSLGGSPLHF.

The chain is built from TRBV5-1 and TRBJ2-7; no clear D gene. Germline loops: CDR1 SGHRS, CDR2 YFSETQ. The CDR3 is 10 amino acids. Trimming stripped 9 bases from V and 2 bases from J, with 6 bases between. CDR3 residues: CATLTYEQYF. The CDR3, as DNA: TGCGCCACCTTGACCTACGAGCAGTACTTC.

This clone is a singleton in its sample. The chain has TRBV5-1 and TRBJ2-1, with TRBD2 identical over 7 bases. The J segment lost 0 bases and the V segment lost 4 bases, leaving 7 bases of the junction unmatched. CDR3 length equals 16 residues. CDR1 SGHRS and CDR2 YFSETQ come from the germline V gene. The CDR3 region has the DNA TGCGCCAGCAGCCCCCAGGCTAGCGGCTCCTACAATGAGCAGTTCTTC. Its translation is CASSPQASGSYNEQFF.

This clone showed up just a few times. V gene TRBV18 combines with J gene TRBJ2-7, with 8 positions matching TRBD1. The CDR3 extends over 14 amino acids. Per germline, CDR1 KGHSH and CDR2 LQKENI. V lost 5 bases to trimming and J lost 5 bases; unmatched junction nucleotides: 8. The chain's CDR3 is CASSSQGARDEQYF. CDR3 nucleotides: TGTGCCAGCTCATCGCAGGGGGCGCGGGACGAGCAGTACTTC.

In DNA form, the CDR3 reads TGTGCCAGCAGCGCGGGACTCCTTGAAAAACTGTTTTTT. This codes for CASSAGLLEKLFF. The rearrangement uses TRBV7-7 and TRBJ1-4; maybe TRBD1 (5 bases). The germline CDR1 and CDR2 sequences are SSHAT and FNYEAQ (reference sequence). Trimming removed 5 bases at V and 7 bases at J, with 11 bases between. This CDR3 contains 13 residues.

This clone appeared a single time. V gene TRBV7-3 combines with J gene TRBJ2-7; TRBD2 might be the D (6 bases). The germline V gene has CDR1 SGHTA and CDR2 FQGTGA. CDR3 size: 16 residues. With 6 bases removed from V and 2 bases from J, the gap between germline ends came to 20 bases. In nucleotides, the CDR3 is TGTGCCAGCAGTCGGGGTGCCCTAGCGTCCACCTACGAGCAGTACTTC. Translation gives CASSRGALASTYEQYF. The entire variable domain, with the rest obtained from reference TRBV7-3 and TRBJ2-7, is as follows: GAGVSQTPSNKVTEKGKYVELRCDPISGHTALYWYRQSLGQGPEFLIYFQGTGAADDSGLPNDRFFAVRPEGSVSTLKIQRTERGDSAVYLCASSRGALASTYEQYFGPGTRLTVT.

This clone appeared a few times. This chain uses TRBV7-3 with TRBJ2-3, with 9 nucleotides matching TRBD2. The CDR3 has 17 amino acids. V trimming: 0 bases; J trimming: 5 bases; junction bases outside the gene matches: 9. From germline, CDR1 is SGHTA and CDR2 FQGTGA. The CDR3 DNA follows: TGTGCCAGCAGCTTAACGAGTCGGCTAGCGGGAATAGATACGCAGTATTTT. It encodes CASSLTSRLAGIDTQYF.

This CDR3 reads CASRNTRGENSPLHF. The CDR3 coding sequence is TGTGCCAGCAGAAATACCAGGGGAGAGAATTCACCCCTCCACTTT. This chain links TRBV6-6 with TRBJ1-6; a possible D gene is TRBD1 (6 bases). Trimming stripped 6 bases from V and 7 bases from J, with 16 bases between. The CDR3 length is 15 residues. Germline V gene lookup returns CDR1 MNHNY and CDR2 SVGAGI (reference sequence).

The rearrangement joins TRBV10-3 to TRBJ2-7; 7 bases align to TRBD1. The germline CDR1 and CDR2 sequences are ENHRY and SYGVKD. The V and J ends lost 0 bases and 7 bases, in that order; junction bases with no gene match: 6. The CDR3 spans 14 residues. The CDR3 sequence: CAISESTGAREQYF. The CDR3 DNA follows: TGTGCCATCAGTGAGTCTACAGGGGCGCGGGAGCAGTACTTC.

The chain uses TRBV10-3 and TRBJ2-2; weak D call: TRBD2 (6 bases). There are 16 residues in the CDR3. The ends were cut back, 4 bases at V and 2 bases at J, with 14 bases in the middle. Germline V gene data show CDR1 as ENHRY and CDR2 as SYGVKD. Here the CDR3 DNA reads TGTGCCATCAGTGCCGGGACTGCCAACAACACCGGGGAGCTGTTTTTT. Translated: CAISAGTANNTGELFF.

This clone was seen only a few times. The chain couples TRBV7-2 to TRBJ2-4; 13 bases align to TRBD2. V lost 5 bases and J lost 14; bases outside the gene matches: 9. CDR3 length equals 14 residues. Germline assignment: CDR1 SGHTA and CDR2 FQGNSA. The CDR3 is CASSPGLAGPLEYF. The CDR3 bases are TGTGCCAGCAGCCCGGGACTAGCGGGGCCCCTTGAGTACTTC.

This rearrangement joins TRBV5-1 to TRBJ1-2; 9 nucleotides match TRBD1. The V and J ends lost 3 bases and 5 bases, in that order; junction bases with no gene match: 5. This CDR3 comprises 14 residues. Germline V gives CDR1 SGHRS, CDR2 YFSETQ. CDR3 nucleotide sequence: TGCGCCAGCAGCTGGGGACAGGGAGGTTATGGCTACACCTTC. Translating it yields CASSWGQGGYGYTF.

The V and J genes are TRBV7-2 and TRBJ2-5; D gene ambiguous. The germline CDR1 and CDR2 sequences are SGHTA and FQGNSA. Trimming cost V 1 base and J 4 bases, with 4 bases left between them. CDR3 length: 12 amino acids. In DNA, the CDR3 is TGTGCCAGCAGCTTAGATAGAGAGACCCAGTACTTC. As protein: CASSLDRETQYF.

J is TRBJ2-4 and V is TRBV28; D not resolved. Germline V lookup: CDR1 MDHEN, CDR2 SYDVKM. Trimming shortened V by 3 bases and J by 0 bases, and 3 bases separated the two germline ends. The CDR3 contains 13 residues. CDR3 in amino acids: CASSLIAKNIQYF. The CDR3 DNA follows: TGTGCCAGCAGTTTGATAGCCAAAAACATTCAGTACTTC. Using reference TRBV28 and TRBJ2-4 for the parts outside the CDR3, the full variable domain is DVKVTQSSRYLVKRTGEKVFLECVQDMDHENMFWYRQDPGLGLRLIYFSYDVKMKEKGDIPEGYSVSREKKERFSLILESASTNQTSMYLCASSLIAKNIQYFGAGTRLSVL.

The chain recombines TRBV29-1 with TRBJ1-1; TRBD1 matches 7 bases. Germline V gives CDR1 SQVTM, CDR2 ANQGSEA. Trimming cost V 6 bases and J 1 base; bases outside gene matches: 8. The CDR3 sequence is 14 residues long. CDR3 protein: CSVRGLGTNTEAFF. CDR3 sequence (DNA): TGCAGCGTAAGGGGGCTGGGCACGAACACTGAAGCTTTCTTT.